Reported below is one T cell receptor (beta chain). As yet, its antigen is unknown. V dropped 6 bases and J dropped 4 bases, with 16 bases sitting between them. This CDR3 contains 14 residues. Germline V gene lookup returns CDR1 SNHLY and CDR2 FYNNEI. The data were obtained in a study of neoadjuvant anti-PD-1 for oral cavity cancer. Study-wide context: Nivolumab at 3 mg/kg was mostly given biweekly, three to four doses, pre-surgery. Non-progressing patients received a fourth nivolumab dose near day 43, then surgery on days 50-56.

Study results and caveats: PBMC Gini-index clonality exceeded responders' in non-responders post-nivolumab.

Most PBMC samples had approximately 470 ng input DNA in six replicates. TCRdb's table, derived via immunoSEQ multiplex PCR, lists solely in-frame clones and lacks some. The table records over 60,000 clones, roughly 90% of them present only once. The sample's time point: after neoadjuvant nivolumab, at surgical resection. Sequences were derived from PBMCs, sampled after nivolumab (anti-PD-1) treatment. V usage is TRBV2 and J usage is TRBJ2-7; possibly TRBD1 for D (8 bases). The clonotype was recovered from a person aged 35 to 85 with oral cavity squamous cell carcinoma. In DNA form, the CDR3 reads TGTGCCAGCAGGGGTAACAGGGGGGGGTACGAGCAGTACTTC. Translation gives CASRGNRGGYEQYF.